The 18 T cell receptor beta chains reported below all come from one sample, sequenced in a study of blood T cells in healthy people across ages. Sample-barcoded 5' priming and a J-beta primer mix drove a second PCR of roughly 7 to 11 cycles. TCRdb independently ran MiXCR on the 5' RACE reads; one entry per CDR3 protein. The sample yields 650,000 to 900,000 distinct CDR3 sequences, approximately 65% seen once. What was sequenced was blood. The receptor source for this set is a man between 25 and 39 years old in good health.

This clonotype was counted a few times. The CDR3 sequence is CASSQVRPGGLYEQYF. The CDR3 nucleotides are TGTGCCAGCAGCCAAGTTCGTCCGGGGGGTCTCTACGAGCAGTACTTC. This chain links TRBV4-2 with TRBJ2-7; 7 bases map to TRBD2. Germline V CDR1 and CDR2: LGHNA, YNFKEQ. The J segment lost 3 bases and the V segment lost 1 base, leaving 9 bases of the junction unmatched. This CDR3 region has 16 residues.

Only a few counts were recorded for this clonotype. CDR3 sequence: CSARNVTSSTYNEQFF. The CDR3 DNA reads TGCAGTGCTAGAAATGTTACTAGTTCCACCTACAATGAGCAGTTCTTC. The chain is built from TRBV20-1 and TRBJ2-1; a weak D match, TRBD2 (5 bases). V gave up 2 bases and J gave up 2 bases, with 16 bases separating them. The CDR3 covers 16 residues. The V gene's germline CDR1 is DFQATT and CDR2 SNEGSKA (reference sequence).

V gene TRBV20-1 combines with J gene TRBJ2-4; a possible D gene is TRBD1 (6 bases). The J call could be wrong; TRBJ2-7 is a better fit for the DNA end. This CDR3 is 13 amino acids long. Germline CDR1 and CDR2: DFQATT and SNEGSKA (reference sequence). CDR3 sequence: CSARRQDSYEQYF. The DNA of the CDR3 is TGCAGTGCTAGACGACAGGACTCCTACGAGCAGTACTTC.

This clonotype occurred many times. The V call is TRBV10-3, the J call TRBJ2-3; D gene unclear. Germline V gene data show CDR1 as ENHRY and CDR2 as SYGVKD. The CDR3 spans 21 residues. V was pared by 6 bases and J by 1 base, with 32 bases between. CDR3 amino acids: CAISAPLPSSKTEERTDTQYF. The CDR3 nucleotides read TGTGCCATCAGCGCTCCCTTACCCTCATCCAAAACAGAGGAACGCACAGATACGCAGTATTTT.

The rearrangement uses TRBV7-2 and TRBJ1-2; the D is unclear. V gave up 1 base and J gave up 4 bases, with 13 bases separating them. In germline, CDR1 is SGHTA, CDR2 FQGNSA. The CDR3 is made up of 15 amino acids. The CDR3: CASSLDIYGGYGYTF. CDR3 DNA sequence: TGTGCCAGCAGCTTAGATATTTACGGAGGCTATGGCTACACCTTC.

The chain links TRBV7-9 to TRBJ1-2; unclear D gene. Germline assignment: CDR1 SEHNR and CDR2 FQNEAQ (reference sequence). The V end was cut by 2 bases, the J end by 4 bases, with 14 bases between. The CDR3 length is 15 residues. The CDR3 DNA reads as TGTGCCAGCAGCTTACCTTTCAGCCCGACCTATGGCTACACCTTC. Translation: CASSLPFSPTYGYTF.

The chain uses TRBV4-2 and TRBJ1-1; D gene uncertain. There are 13 residues in the CDR3. CDR1 LGHNA and CDR2 YNFKEQ come from the germline V gene. Trimming took 1 base from V and 4 from J, leaving 7 bases between them. The CDR3: CASSQGLITEAFF. CDR3 in DNA: TGTGCCAGCAGCCAAGGTCTCATCACTGAAGCTTTCTTT.

The chain uses TRBV12-3 or TRBV12-4 and TRBJ1-6; D unclear. This CDR3 contains 14 residues. Trimming cost V 6 bases and J 9 bases, with 15 bases left between them. The CDR3 region has the DNA TGTGCCAGCAGCCCCCCACAGCTAATTTCACCCCTCCACTTT. Encoded protein: CASSPPQLISPLHF.

This rearrangement joins TRBV6-1 to TRBJ2-3, with D tentatively TRBD1 or TRBD2 (5 bases each). There are 16 residues in the CDR3. In germline, CDR1 is MNHNS, CDR2 SASEGT. Trimming took off 4 bases at V and 3 bases at J, with 17 bases between the two ends. Here the CDR3 reads CASSGVRGPPTDTQYF. CDR3 nucleotides: TGTGCCAGCAGTGGGGTTCGGGGACCCCCTACAGATACGCAGTATTTT.

V usage is TRBV7-8 and J usage is TRBJ1-1; 7 nucleotides match TRBD1. Trimming at V came to 3 bases and at J to 1 base, leaving 5 bases not matched to a gene. The CDR3 is 15 amino acids. The germline V gene has CDR1 SGHVS and CDR2 FQNEAQ. The CDR3 sequence: CASSLLGTANTEAFF. CDR3 nucleotides: TGTGCCAGCAGCTTGTTAGGGACAGCGAACACTGAAGCTTTCTTT.

The V gene is TRBV20-1, the J gene TRBJ1-2, with D perhaps TRBD1 (5 bases). This CDR3 is built from 12 residues. The V gene's germline CDR1 is DFQATT and CDR2 SNEGSKA (reference sequence). V dropped 7 bases and J dropped 8 bases, with 17 bases sitting between them. The CDR3 DNA reads TGCAGTGAGTCATCCGGGGCGACAGGCTACACCTTC. Encoded protein: CSESSGATGYTF.

The rearrangement joins TRBV6-1 to TRBJ1-2, with no clear D. The CDR3 is made up of 13 amino acids. Germline CDR1 reads MNHNS; CDR2 reads SASEGT. The V end was cut by 4 bases, the J end by 2 bases, with 8 bases between. CDR3 nucleotides: TGTGCCAGCAGTGTATCGACCAACTATGGCTACACCTTC. Translated: CASSVSTNYGYTF.

A note on this clonotype: A read error may explain this, as a much larger clone is one base away. The rearrangement joins TRBV20-1 to TRBJ2-1; D call uncertain. Germline V gene sequence: CDR1 DFQATT, CDR2 SNEGSKA (reference sequence). The CDR3 has 15 amino acids. V was cut by 6 bases and J by 3 bases, with 18 bases left in between. The CDR3 loop reads CSAVLPDLNYNEQFF. The CDR3 DNA reads TGCAGTGCCGTGCTCCCGGACCTGAACTACAATGAGCAGTTCTTC.

The J gene is TRBJ2-3, the V gene TRBV7-2; 8 nucleotides align to TRBD2. The CDR3 loop spans 17 amino acids. CDR1 and CDR2 from the germline V gene are SGHTA and FQGNSA. With V trimmed by 4 bases and J by 2 bases, 11 bases remained unmatched. The CDR3 is CASSSRWRGEVTDTQYF. The DNA of the CDR3 is TGTGCCAGCAGCTCCAGGTGGCGGGGGGAGGTCACAGATACGCAGTATTTT.

The chain couples TRBV21-1 to TRBJ2-3; the table's D call of TRBD2 was not tested on the DNA. TRBV21-1 is termed a pseudogene. This CDR3 region has 15 residues. The CDR3 reads CASKSLASSTDTQYF. Here the CDR3 DNA reads TGTGCCAGCAAGTCCCTAGCGAGTAGCACAGATACGCAGTATTTT.

The gene calls are TRBV7-2 and TRBJ2-4; 9 bases align to TRBD1. Gene TRBJ2-7 matches the end of the DNA better, so the J call may be wrong. The CDR3 runs 13 residues. The germline gives CDR1 SGHTA, CDR2 FQGNSA. For the CDR3, the DNA is TGTGCCATACCGGGACAGGGTCTGTACGAGCAGTACTTC. It codes for CAIPGQGLYEQYF.

The chain joins TRBV6-6 to TRBJ2-3; no definite D call. The CDR3 has 14 residues. Per the germline V gene, CDR1 is MNHNY and CDR2 is SVGAGI (reference sequence). V was pared by 6 bases and J by 2 bases, with 12 bases between. This CDR3 is CASRALSYTDTQYF. The CDR3 DNA follows: TGTGCCAGCAGGGCCCTAAGCTACACAGATACGCAGTATTTT.

As concerns this clonotype: A junction boundary mismatches the germline segment, possibly from a read error. The chain recombines TRBV6-6 with TRBJ1-3; D gene uncertain. Germline V gives CDR1 MNHNY, CDR2 SVGAGI (reference sequence). The length of the CDR3 is 14 residues. CDR3 protein: CASSDSSSGNTIYF. The CDR3 DNA reads as TGTGCCAGCAGTGACTCAAGCTCTGGAAACACCATATATTTT.